This T cell receptor beta chain emerged from a study of T cells in Graves' hyperthyroidism and ophthalmopathy. Findings of the study overall: Expanded thyroid clonotypes (above 0.001) were mostly also found in blood. Ophthalmopathy was identified by the model a median around 5.9 months ahead of onset.

PBMCs were obtained from approximately 10 ml fresh peripheral blood. V shed 0 bases and J shed 1 base, with 9 bases lying between them. The CDR3 is 15 amino acids. In germline, CDR1 is SGHRS, CDR2 YFSETQ. Many counts were recorded for this clonotype. The antigen is not known. Researchers amplified the TCR beta CDR3 regions from RNA transcripts. When the TCR CDR3 underwent first-round RT-PCR, the HTBI primer set was used. From the multiplex PCR reads, TCRdb called clonotypes with MiXCR, one entry per CDR3 protein. This repertoire shows 50,000 to 55,000 distinct CDR3 sequences, less than 50% found once; its top ten account for about 9.8%.

This chain connects TRBV5-1 to TRBJ2-3; D is perhaps TRBD2 (5 bases). Sequencing was done on a sample of blood. This clonotype was sampled from a woman aged 50 to 60 with Graves' ophthalmopathy. Written as DNA, the CDR3 is TGCGCCAGCAGCTTGGCGGGTAGCGGCACAGATACGCAGTATTTT. Its translation is CASSLAGSGTDTQYF.